This T cell receptor beta chain was observed in a study of regulatory T cells in long-lasting Graves disease. The time point denotes: persistent/refractory GD, antithyroid drugs over 5 years with positive TRAb. PBMCs were the source of the RNA used for TCR sequencing. CDR1 is MNHEY, CDR2 SMNVEV, per germline (reference sequence). This CDR3 has 15 residues. V lost 3 bases and J 4 bases, leaving 12 bases between the germline ends. Both iRepertoire HTBI primers and Arm-PCR of CDR3 regions were used to build the TCR beta libraries. TCRdb itself ran the multiplex PCR reads through MiXCR, one entry per CDR3 protein. This sample has fewer than 600,000 distinct CDR3 sequences, with approximately 23% found just once.

The sample consisted of peripheral blood mononuclear cells (PBMCs), taken when the disease was refractory, from a patient treated with antithyroid drugs. The TCR sequence derives from a female donor with Graves disease. The genes are TRBV27 and TRBJ2-2, with unresolved D. The CDR3 is CASSFVGRATGELFF. CDR3 DNA: TGTGCCAGCAGTTTCGTAGGGCGCGCCACCGGGGAGCTGTTTTTT.